A single count supports the clone carrying this TCR beta chain. Antigen specificity is unknown. Clones were sequenced by immunoSEQ multiplex PCR, and TCRdb holds only the in-frame ones, with some missing. The table lists 100,000 to 150,000 clones, around 84% of them singletons. This sample was included in a study of radiation and T cells in renal cell carcinoma. The study, taken as a whole, reports: Without pretreatment biopsies, baseline tumor clonotype presence was undetermined. Top tumor clonotypes rose in blood 2 weeks post-radiation, then contracted.

Described time point: baseline pretreatment blood. Stated treatment: 15 Gy SBRT to primary tumor, nephrectomy 4 weeks later. This clonotype originated in a woman aged 55-70 years with renal cell carcinoma. The sample in question was blood, obtained from a patient whose treatment included radiotherapy and nephrectomy.

CDR3 amino acids: CASSQDSGGAGELFF. The CDR3 nucleotides are TGTGCCAGCAGCCAAGATAGTGGGGGGGCCGGGGAGCTGTTTTTT. The chain is built from TRBV4-2 and TRBJ2-2, with 7 positions matching TRBD2. This CDR3 has 15 amino acids. Germline loops: CDR1 LGHNA, CDR2 YNFKEQ. V dropped 0 bases and J dropped 6; count of bases not matched to a gene: 4.